A selection of T cell receptor beta chains follows, all from one sample in a study of T cell responses to AZD1222 COVID-19 vaccine. The table came from immunoSEQ multiplex PCR; TCRdb's copy has only in-frame clones and leaves some out. The sample holds fewer than 200,000 clones; approximately 92% are singletons and the top ten take under 11%. Specimen: peripheral blood, collected on day 0 of AZD1222 vaccination. These TCRs come from an adult in good health. Each CDR3 is given with its conserved first and last residue. The order of the fields is D gene, V gene, J gene, clone size, CDR3 DNA, CDR3 protein. The D gene is left open where the match is weak. The size of a clone is reported for some rows only, either as once, few or many, or as a class for expanded clones.

D gene: -; V gene: TRBV11-3; J gene: TRBJ2-1; clone size: -; CDR3 DNA: TGTGCCAGCAGCTTAGATCAGGTCGGGAGCTCCTACAATGAGCAGTTCTTC; CDR3 protein: CASSLDQVGSSYNEQFF
D gene: -; V gene: TRBV13; J gene: TRBJ2-7; clone size: -; CDR3 DNA: TGTGCCAGCAGCTCCCGGGGTACTGACGAGCAGTACTTC; CDR3 protein: CASSSRGTDEQYF
D gene: TRBD1; V gene: TRBV20-1; J gene: TRBJ1-5; clone size: -; CDR3 DNA: TGCAGTGCTAGTAGAGGACAGGGCGGTCAGCCCCAGCATTTT; CDR3 protein: CSASRGQGGQPQHF
D gene: TRBD1; V gene: TRBV30; J gene: TRBJ2-7; clone size: -; CDR3 DNA: TGTGCCAGACAGGGTGCCTACGAGCAGTACTTC; CDR3 protein: CARQGAYEQYF
D gene: TRBD2; V gene: TRBV7-9; J gene: TRBJ2-1; clone size: -; CDR3 DNA: TGTGCCAGCTTCGGCGGGAGGAGCTCCTACAATGAGCAGTTCTTC; CDR3 protein: CASFGGRSSYNEQFF
D gene: -; V gene: TRBV5-8; J gene: TRBJ2-6; clone size: -; CDR3 DNA: TGTGCCAGCAGGCTTTTGGGGGGGGCGACAGGGGCCAACGTCCTGACTTTC; CDR3 protein: CASRLLGGATGANVLTF
D gene: -; V gene: TRBV12-5; J gene: TRBJ2-3; clone size: -; CDR3 DNA: TGTGCTACCGCAACAGGGCAGAAAGATACGCAGTATTTT; CDR3 protein: CATATGQKDTQYF
D gene: -; V gene: TRBV5-5; J gene: TRBJ1-1; clone size: -; CDR3 DNA: TGTGCCAGCAGCACTAATTTGGGCACTGAAGCTTTCTTT; CDR3 protein: CASSTNLGTEAFF
D gene: -; V gene: TRBV6-2/TRBV6-3; J gene: TRBJ1-3; clone size: -; CDR3 DNA: TGTGCCAGCAGTTACGGGATGGGCTCTGGAAACACCATATATTTT; CDR3 protein: CASSYGMGSGNTIYF
D gene: -; V gene: TRBV10-3; J gene: TRBJ2-2; clone size: -; CDR3 DNA: TGTGCCATCAGTGAGCATGGGAACACCGGGGAGCTGTTTTTT; CDR3 protein: CAISEHGNTGELFF
D gene: TRBD1; V gene: TRBV5-1; J gene: TRBJ1-2; clone size: -; CDR3 DNA: TGCGCCAGCAGCCCGCGGGACAGGGACTATGGCTACACCTTC; CDR3 protein: CASSPRDRDYGYTF
D gene: -; V gene: TRBV5-1; J gene: TRBJ1-2; clone size: -; CDR3 DNA: TGCGCCAGCAGCTTAGACAGTAACTATGGCTACACCTTC; CDR3 protein: CASSLDSNYGYTF
D gene: -; V gene: TRBV7-9; J gene: TRBJ1-1; clone size: -; CDR3 DNA: TGTGCCAGCAGCTTAGAGGCGGGCGTCGCTTTCTTT; CDR3 protein: CASSLEAGVAFF
D gene: TRBD2; V gene: TRBV18; J gene: TRBJ2-1; clone size: -; CDR3 DNA: TGTGCCAGCTCCTGGGGGGGATCCTACAATGAGCAGTTCTTC; CDR3 protein: CASSWGGSYNEQFF
D gene: -; V gene: TRBV3-1/TRBV3-2; J gene: TRBJ1-2; clone size: -; CDR3 DNA: TGTGCCAGCAGCCAACAGGGAACCTATGGCTACACCTTC; CDR3 protein: CASSQQGTYGYTF
D gene: -; V gene: TRBV14; J gene: TRBJ1-2; clone size: -; CDR3 DNA: TGTGCCAGCGCCGGCGGGGCCGATTACCTCTATGGCTACACCTTC; CDR3 protein: CASAGGADYLYGYTF
D gene: TRBD1; V gene: TRBV7-3; J gene: TRBJ2-1; clone size: -; CDR3 DNA: TGTGCCAGCAGCTTAGGTGACAGGGGGCGGAATGAGCAGTTCTTC; CDR3 protein: CASSLGDRGRNEQFF
D gene: -; V gene: TRBV6-5; J gene: TRBJ2-1; clone size: -; CDR3 DNA: TGTGCCAGCAGTTCCCTTCGAGGATCATCACACAATGAGCAGTTCTTC; CDR3 protein: CASSSLRGSSHNEQFF
D gene: TRBD2; V gene: TRBV15; J gene: TRBJ2-1; clone size: -; CDR3 DNA: TGTGCCACCAGCACGAGGACTAGCGGGAGGGGGCAGTTCTTC; CDR3 protein: CATSTRTSGRGQFF
D gene: TRBD2; V gene: TRBV18; J gene: TRBJ2-1; clone size: -; CDR3 DNA: TGTGCCAGCTCACCTCTAGCGGGAGGGGGATACAATGAGCAGTTCTTC; CDR3 protein: CASSPLAGGGYNEQFF
D gene: -; V gene: TRBV6-5; J gene: TRBJ1-2; clone size: -; CDR3 DNA: TGTGCCAGCAGTTCGACAGGCGTAGTATATGGCTACACCTTC; CDR3 protein: CASSSTGVVYGYTF
D gene: -; V gene: TRBV4-3; J gene: TRBJ1-1; clone size: -; CDR3 DNA: TGCGCCAGCAGCCAAGATTTCCCCAGTTTCATGAACACTGAAGCTTTCTTT; CDR3 protein: CASSQDFPSFMNTEAFF
D gene: -; V gene: TRBV18; J gene: TRBJ2-1; clone size: -; CDR3 DNA: TGTGCCAGCTCACTTTCGGGACGCCCTTACAATGAGCAGTTCTTC; CDR3 protein: CASSLSGRPYNEQFF
D gene: TRBD1; V gene: TRBV18; J gene: TRBJ1-5; clone size: -; CDR3 DNA: TGTGCCAGCGCCGACAGGGCCAATCAGCCCCAGCATTTT; CDR3 protein: CASADRANQPQHF
D gene: -; V gene: TRBV5-1; J gene: TRBJ2-6; clone size: -; CDR3 DNA: TGCGCCAGCAGCTCGTACCCGGAGAGTAACTCTGGGGCCAACGTCCTGACTTTC; CDR3 protein: CASSSYPESNSGANVLTF
D gene: TRBD2; V gene: TRBV6-5; J gene: TRBJ2-1; clone size: -; CDR3 DNA: TGTGCCAGCAGTTACTCGACTAGCGGAAACAATGAGCAGTTCTTC; CDR3 protein: CASSYSTSGNNEQFF
D gene: -; V gene: TRBV6-6; J gene: TRBJ1-1; clone size: -; CDR3 DNA: TGTGCCAGCAGTTCGCCTGGGGGTCGAAGCACTGAAGCTTTCTTT; CDR3 protein: CASSSPGGRSTEAFF
D gene: -; V gene: TRBV7-9; J gene: TRBJ1-1; clone size: -; CDR3 DNA: TGTGCCAGCAGCAGAGAGAACACTGAAGCTTTCTTT; CDR3 protein: CASSRENTEAFF
D gene: TRBD2; V gene: TRBV19; J gene: TRBJ2-1; clone size: few; CDR3 DNA: TGTGCCAGTAGGGGCGGGAGGTTTGTGTTCTTC; CDR3 protein: CASRGGRFVFF
D gene: -; V gene: TRBV6-6; J gene: TRBJ2-5; clone size: -; CDR3 DNA: TGTGCCAGCAGTACCCCGGCCGGGGGCCTGGGGACCCAGTACTTC; CDR3 protein: CASSTPAGGLGTQYF
D gene: -; V gene: TRBV15; J gene: TRBJ2-5; clone size: -; CDR3 DNA: TGTGCCACCAGCAGAGAATCGGGGCTAAGGGCCCAGTACTTC; CDR3 protein: CATSRESGLRAQYF
D gene: -; V gene: TRBV19; J gene: TRBJ1-1; clone size: -; CDR3 DNA: TGTGCCAGTAGTTACCGTCAGGAGGTGAACACTGAAGCTTTCTTT; CDR3 protein: CASSYRQEVNTEAFF
D gene: -; V gene: TRBV5-1; J gene: TRBJ2-2; clone size: -; CDR3 DNA: TGCGCCAGCAGCTTAATTGGGGAGAACACCGGGGAGCTGTTTTTT; CDR3 protein: CASSLIGENTGELFF
D gene: TRBD2; V gene: TRBV9; J gene: TRBJ2-2; clone size: -; CDR3 DNA: TGTGCCAGCAGCTCAGGGACGGAAGGCGGGAGGGTCACCGGGGAGCTGTTTTTT; CDR3 protein: CASSSGTEGGRVTGELFF
D gene: TRBD1; V gene: TRBV7-9; J gene: TRBJ2-7; clone size: -; CDR3 DNA: TGTGCCAGCAGCTTACGCGGGACAGGGGACCCCGAGCAGTACTTC; CDR3 protein: CASSLRGTGDPEQYF
D gene: TRBD1; V gene: TRBV6-5; J gene: TRBJ2-4; clone size: -; CDR3 DNA: TGTGCCAGCAATGGACAGGGGGCGCGGGACATTCAGTACTTC; CDR3 protein: CASNGQGARDIQYF
D gene: -; V gene: TRBV3-1/TRBV3-2; J gene: TRBJ1-2; clone size: -; CDR3 DNA: TGTGCCAGCAGCCCCTGGGGGAGCCCTAACTATGGCTACACCTTC; CDR3 protein: CASSPWGSPNYGYTF
D gene: -; V gene: TRBV6-2/TRBV6-3; J gene: TRBJ2-2; clone size: -; CDR3 DNA: TGTGCCAGCAGCCTCGACAGGGAGGGTACCGGGGAGCTGTTTTTT; CDR3 protein: CASSLDREGTGELFF
D gene: -; V gene: TRBV7-8; J gene: TRBJ1-1; clone size: -; CDR3 DNA: TGTGCCAGCAGCGGCGCCAGGGGTACTGAAGCTTTCTTT; CDR3 protein: CASSGARGTEAFF
D gene: -; V gene: TRBV10-3; J gene: TRBJ1-1; clone size: -; CDR3 DNA: TGTGCCATCAGTGGCCCCGGGGTGACAGGGAACACTGAAGCTTTCTTT; CDR3 protein: CAISGPGVTGNTEAFF
D gene: -; V gene: TRBV29-1; J gene: TRBJ2-7; clone size: -; CDR3 DNA: TGCAGCGTTGAACCGGGACAAGGCTACGAGCAGTACTTC; CDR3 protein: CSVEPGQGYEQYF
D gene: -; V gene: TRBV5-1; J gene: TRBJ2-7; clone size: -; CDR3 DNA: TGCGCCAGCAGCTTGGGGCCGGGAATTCTCTACGAGCAGTACTTC; CDR3 protein: CASSLGPGILYEQYF
D gene: -; V gene: TRBV19; J gene: TRBJ1-2; clone size: -; CDR3 DNA: TGTGCCAGTAGTCCCGCGGCTTATGGCTACACCTTC; CDR3 protein: CASSPAAYGYTF
D gene: -; V gene: TRBV11-2; J gene: TRBJ2-1; clone size: -; CDR3 DNA: TGTGCCAGCACCCGGAGGGTCCTCCCGTATGATGAGCAGTTCTTC; CDR3 protein: CASTRRVLPYDEQFF
D gene: TRBD2; V gene: TRBV7-2; J gene: TRBJ2-1; clone size: -; CDR3 DNA: TGTGCCAGCAGCCTCCCGGGACTAGCGGGGGGGCATGAGCAGTTCTTC; CDR3 protein: CASSLPGLAGGHEQFF